The clone carrying this T cell receptor beta chain has only one observation. Its cognate antigen is unknown. The sample is drawn from a study of high-grade serous ovarian cancer treatment subgroups. Overall study context: Mean per sample: about 14,000 reads, 6,000 to 8,000 unique TCR beta rearrangements.

Tumor samples were obtained before definitive surgery or chemotherapy. Profiled with immunoSEQ multiplex PCR; TCRdb holds only in-frame clones, not every one. The top ten hold roughly 4.7% of the sample, which has about 16,000 clones, 73% seen once. Whole-study results and caveats: TCR relatedness rose with neoantigen level and trended with mutation load. Tumors within one patient showed repertoire similarity of roughly 0.1 to 0.8.

The V end lost 6 bases, the J end lost 2 bases, and 20 bases lay between the germline ends. The CDR3 covers 16 residues. Germline V gene data show CDR1 as SGDLS and CDR2 as YYNGEE. The TCR comes from a human donor with high-grade serous ovarian cancer. This chain uses TRBV9 with TRBJ2-5, with D perhaps matching TRBD1 or TRBD2 (6 bases each). Source material: tumor tissue. DNA for the CDR3: TGTGCCAGCACTCCAGGAGGGGGGCCACGTCAAGAGACCCAGTACTTC. Translation: CASTPGGGPRQETQYF.